These 12 T cell receptor beta chains originate from one sample sequenced in a study of shared clonotypes between healthy human individuals. Assay: immunoSEQ multiplex PCR; the TCRdb copy retains only in-frame clones and omits some. The table records nearly 1 million clones, over 60% of them present only once. The material sequenced was memory CD4+ T cells sorted from blood. Subset described: CD45RA-negative fraction. Every receptor here comes from a young man in good health.

This clone was seen more than once but under ten times. The chain couples TRBV30 to TRBJ1-5; TRBD1 might be the D (5 bases). Looked up from germline, CDR1 is GTSNPN and CDR2 is SVGIG (reference sequence). Trimming pared 4 bases from V and 0 bases from J, leaving 22 bases between. CDR3 length equals 18 residues. CDR3 region: CAWTVGRIGVYSNQPQHF. Here the CDR3 DNA reads TGTGCCTGGACCGTAGGCCGGATAGGGGTTTATAGCAATCAGCCCCAGCATTTT.

The rearrangement uses TRBV7-9 and TRBJ2-3, with 10 bases lining up with TRBD2. V trimming: 1 base; J trimming: 3 bases; junction bases outside the gene matches: 1. There are 15 residues in the CDR3. CDR1 and CDR2 from the germline V gene are SEHNR and FQNEAQ (reference sequence). CDR3 protein: CASSLVSGGTDTQYF. The CDR3 DNA reads as TGTGCCAGCAGCTTAGTTAGCGGGGGGACAGATACGCAGTATTTT.

The chain carries TRBV10-3 and TRBJ2-5; possibly TRBD1 or TRBD2 for D (5 bases each). The CDR3 has 17 amino acids. Germline loops: CDR1 ENHRY, CDR2 SYGVKD. Trimming stripped 3 bases from V and 4 bases from J, with 21 bases between. The CDR3 DNA sequence: TGTGCCATCAGTGACGCCTCCGGGACCCAGACCGCAGAGACCCAGTACTTC. Protein sequence: CAISDASGTQTAETQYF.

This clone was recorded at least ten times. This chain uses TRBV30 with TRBJ2-3; the D gene is possibly TRBD2 (6 bases). Germline CDR1 reads GTSNPN; CDR2 reads SVGIG (reference sequence). This CDR3 comprises 12 residues. Trimming took off 5 bases at V and 14 bases at J, with 20 bases between the two ends. CDR3 in amino acids: CAWAGLASGRYF. In DNA, the CDR3 is TGTGCCTGGGCCGGGCTAGCGAGTGGACGGTATTTT. The full variable domain, its missing parts supplied by reference TRBV30 and TRBJ2-3, is SQTIHQWPATLVQPVGSPLSLECTVEGTSNPNLYWYRQAAGRGLQLLFYSVGIGQISSEVPQNLSASRPQDRQFILSSKKLLLSDSGFYLCAWAGLASGRYFGPGTRLTVL.

The chain recombines TRBV6-5 with TRBJ2-7; TRBD2 matches at 9 bases. The CDR3 covers 15 residues. V shed 1 base, J shed 2 bases, and the junction held 3 bases outside the gene matches. Germline-derived CDR1 and CDR2 are MNHEY and SVGAGI. This CDR3 reads CASSYLAGGPYEQYF. DNA of the CDR3: TGTGCCAGCAGTTACTTGGCGGGAGGGCCCTACGAGCAGTACTTC.

The chain is built from TRBV11-2 and TRBJ2-2; D is unclear. Germline V gives CDR1 SGHAT, CDR2 FQNNGV. The V gene lost 5 bases and the J gene lost 5 bases, with 9 bases spanning the gap. The CDR3 totals 13 residues. The DNA for the CDR3 is TGTGCCAGCAGCCCTAGATTTACCGGGGAGCTGTTTTTT. Residues: CASSPRFTGELFF.

The CDR3 reads CASTTGVRTDTQYF. The CDR3 coding sequence is TGTGCCAGTACCACAGGGGTGCGCACAGATACGCAGTATTTT. The chain uses TRBV19 and TRBJ2-3; TRBD1 matches at 7 bases. With V trimmed by 7 bases and J by 1 base, 5 bases remained unmatched. Germline V gene data show CDR1 as LNHDA and CDR2 as SQIVND (reference sequence). This CDR3 is built from 14 residues.

V usage is TRBV19 and J usage is TRBJ1-1, with D maybe TRBD1 (5 bases). This CDR3 is built from 13 residues. Germline loops: CDR1 LNHDA, CDR2 SQIVND (reference sequence). V lost 3 bases to trimming and J lost 4 bases, with 9 bases between them. The CDR3 coding sequence is TGTGCCAGTAGTATCCAGGGAACCACTGAAGCTTTCTTT. As protein: CASSIQGTTEAFF. Full variable domain (missing parts from reference TRBV19 and TRBJ1-1): DGGITQSPKYLFRKEGQNVTLSCEQNLNHDAMYWYRQDPGQGLRLIYYSQIVNDFQKGDIAEGYSVSREKKESFPLTVTSAQKNPTAFYLCASSIQGTTEAFFGQGTRLTVV.

The chain links TRBV10-2 to TRBJ2-2; no definite D call. V was clipped by 2 bases and J by 5 bases, with 6 bases between them. CDR1 is WSHSY and CDR2 is SAAADI in the germline V gene. The CDR3 runs 13 residues. The CDR3 nucleotides are TGCGCCAGCAGTGAGGGCCGGACCGGGGAGCTGTTTTTT. It yields the protein CASSEGRTGELFF.

This clone has a count of ten or more. The genes are TRBV9 and TRBJ1-1; D possibly corresponds to TRBD1 (5 bases). Germline V CDR1 and CDR2: SGDLS, YYNGEE. The CDR3 spans 15 residues. The ends were cut back, 3 bases at V and 5 bases at J, with 17 bases in the middle. DNA for the CDR3: TGTGCCAGCAGCGCGGGAGGTTGGGGGGGAACTGAAGCTTTCTTT. Protein product: CASSAGGWGGTEAFF.

V is TRBV5-5 and J is TRBJ2-4; maybe TRBD1 (5 bases). The CDR3 is made up of 16 amino acids. Per the germline V gene, CDR1 is SGHKS and CDR2 is YYEKEE (reference sequence). V was pared by 4 bases and J by 0 bases, with 14 bases between. The DNA of the CDR3 is TGTGCCAGCAGCCCCCTTAGTCAGGGAGCCAAAAACATTCAGTACTTC. Its protein product is CASSPLSQGAKNIQYF.

The chain employs TRBV28 and TRBJ2-7; 14 nucleotides agree with TRBD2. V trimming: 5 bases; J trimming: 5 bases; junction bases outside the gene matches: 17. Germline V gene lookup returns CDR1 MDHEN and CDR2 SYDVKM. The CDR3 has 19 residues. The DNA of the CDR3 is TGTGCCAGCAGTCCGACCCACGTGACTAGCGGGGGGGCCGACCACGAGCAGTACTTC. This codes for CASSPTHVTSGGADHEQYF.